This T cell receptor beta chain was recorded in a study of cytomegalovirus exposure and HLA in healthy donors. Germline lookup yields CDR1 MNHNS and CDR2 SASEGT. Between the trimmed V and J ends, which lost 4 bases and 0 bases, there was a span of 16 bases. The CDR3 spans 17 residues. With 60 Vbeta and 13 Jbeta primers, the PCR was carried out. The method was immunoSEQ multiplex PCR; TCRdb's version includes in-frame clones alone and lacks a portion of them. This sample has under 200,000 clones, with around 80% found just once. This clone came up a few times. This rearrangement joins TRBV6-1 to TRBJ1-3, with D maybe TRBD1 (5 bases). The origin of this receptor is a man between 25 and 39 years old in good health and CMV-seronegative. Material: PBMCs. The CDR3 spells CASSVRGVSGSGNTIYF. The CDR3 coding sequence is TGTGCCAGCAGTGTCCGGGGGGTCAGTGGCTCTGGAAACACCATATATTTT.